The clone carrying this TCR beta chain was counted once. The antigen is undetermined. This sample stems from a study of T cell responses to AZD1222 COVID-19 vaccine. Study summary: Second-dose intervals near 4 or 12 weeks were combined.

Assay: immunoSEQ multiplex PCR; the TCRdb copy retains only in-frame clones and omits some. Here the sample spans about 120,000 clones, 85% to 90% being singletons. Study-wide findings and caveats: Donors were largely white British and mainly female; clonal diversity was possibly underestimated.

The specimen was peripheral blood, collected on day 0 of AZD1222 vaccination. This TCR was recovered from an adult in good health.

The CDR3 DNA reads as TGCGCCAGCAGACAGGGGGCCGGTCAGCCCCAGCATTTT. Amino acid sequence: CASRQGAGQPQHF. V gene TRBV23-1 combines with J gene TRBJ1-5, with 9 bases matching TRBD1. TRBV23-1 is recorded as an ORF, its role being uncertain. This CDR3 has 13 residues. J was trimmed by 6 bases and V by 6 bases; bases with no gene match: 3.